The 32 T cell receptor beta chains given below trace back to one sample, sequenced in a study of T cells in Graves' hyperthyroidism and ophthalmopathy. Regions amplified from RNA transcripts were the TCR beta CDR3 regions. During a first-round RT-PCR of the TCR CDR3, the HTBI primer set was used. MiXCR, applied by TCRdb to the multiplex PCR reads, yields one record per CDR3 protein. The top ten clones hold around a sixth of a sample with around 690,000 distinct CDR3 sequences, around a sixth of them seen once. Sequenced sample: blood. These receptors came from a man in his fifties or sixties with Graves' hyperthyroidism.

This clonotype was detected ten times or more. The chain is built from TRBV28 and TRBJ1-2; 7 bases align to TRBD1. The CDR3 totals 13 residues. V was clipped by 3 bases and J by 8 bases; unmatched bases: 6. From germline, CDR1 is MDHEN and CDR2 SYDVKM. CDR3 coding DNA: TGTGCCAGCAGTTTTGAAGGAGGGGGCGGCTACACCTTC. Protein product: CASSFEGGGGYTF.

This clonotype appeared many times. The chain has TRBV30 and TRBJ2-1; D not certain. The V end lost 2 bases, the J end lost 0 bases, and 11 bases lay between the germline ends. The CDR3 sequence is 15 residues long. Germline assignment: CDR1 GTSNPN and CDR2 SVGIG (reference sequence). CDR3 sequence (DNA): TGTGCCTGGAGTTATGGCGTTGGCTCCTACAATGAGCAGTTCTTC. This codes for CAWSYGVGSYNEQFF.

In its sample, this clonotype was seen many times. This CDR3 is CASSSVGDGNYGYTF. In DNA, the CDR3 is TGTGCCAGTAGCAGCGTGGGGGACGGTAACTATGGCTACACCTTC. This chain joins TRBV19 and TRBJ1-2; TRBD1 might be the D (5 bases). Trimming pared 6 bases from V and 1 base from J, leaving 15 bases between. This CDR3 comprises 15 residues. The germline V gene encodes CDR1 LNHDA and CDR2 SQIVND (reference sequence). The entire variable domain, with the rest obtained from reference TRBV19 and TRBJ1-2, is as follows: DGGITQSPKYLFRKEGQNVTLSCEQNLNHDAMYWYRQDPGQGLRLIYYSQIVNDFQKGDIAEGYSVSREKKESFPLTVTSAQKNPTAFYLCASSSVGDGNYGYTFGSGTRLTVV.

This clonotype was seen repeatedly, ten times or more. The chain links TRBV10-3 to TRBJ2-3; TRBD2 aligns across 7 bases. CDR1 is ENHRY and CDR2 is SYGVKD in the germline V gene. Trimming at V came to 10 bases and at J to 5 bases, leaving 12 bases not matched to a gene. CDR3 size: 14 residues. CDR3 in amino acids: CATSSGPEVDTQYF. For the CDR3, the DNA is TGTGCCACTTCTAGCGGACCCGAGGTAGATACGCAGTATTTT.

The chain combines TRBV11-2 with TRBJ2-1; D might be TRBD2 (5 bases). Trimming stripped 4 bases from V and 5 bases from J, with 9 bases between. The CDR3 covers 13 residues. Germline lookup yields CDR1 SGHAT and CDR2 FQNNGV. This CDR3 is CASSYGLNNEQFF. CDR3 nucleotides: TGTGCCAGCAGCTACGGACTGAACAATGAGCAGTTCTTC.

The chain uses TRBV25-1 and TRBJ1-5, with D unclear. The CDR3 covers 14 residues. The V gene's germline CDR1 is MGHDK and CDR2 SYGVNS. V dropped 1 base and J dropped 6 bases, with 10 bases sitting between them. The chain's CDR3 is CASSELRGSQPQHF. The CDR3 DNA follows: TGTGCCAGCAGTGAATTACGGGGTTCTCAGCCCCAGCATTTT.

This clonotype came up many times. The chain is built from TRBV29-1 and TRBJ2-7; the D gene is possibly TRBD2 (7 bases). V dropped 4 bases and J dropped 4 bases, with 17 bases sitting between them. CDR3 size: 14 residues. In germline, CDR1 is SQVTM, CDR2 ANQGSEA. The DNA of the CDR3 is TGCAGCGTTGGGGGGGGACAACGGTCTTACGAGCAGTACTTC. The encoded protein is CSVGGGQRSYEQYF.

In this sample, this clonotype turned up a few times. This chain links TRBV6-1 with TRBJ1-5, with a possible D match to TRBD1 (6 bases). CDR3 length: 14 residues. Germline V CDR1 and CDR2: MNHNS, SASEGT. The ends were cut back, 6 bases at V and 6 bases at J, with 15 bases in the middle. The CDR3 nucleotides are TGTGCCAGCAGACGACAGGACTCGATTCAGCCCCAGCATTTT. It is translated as CASRRQDSIQPQHF.

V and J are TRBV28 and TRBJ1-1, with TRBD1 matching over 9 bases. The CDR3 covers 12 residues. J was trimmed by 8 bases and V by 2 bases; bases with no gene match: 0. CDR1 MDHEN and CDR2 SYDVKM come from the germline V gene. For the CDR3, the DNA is TGTGCCAGCAGTTTAGGGACAGGGGAAGCTTTCTTT. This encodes CASSLGTGEAFF. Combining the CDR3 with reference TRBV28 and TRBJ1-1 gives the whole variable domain DVKVTQSSRYLVKRTGEKVFLECVQDMDHENMFWYRQDPGLGLRLIYFSYDVKMKEKGDIPEGYSVSREKKERFSLILESASTNQTSMYLCASSLGTGEAFFGQGTRLTVV.

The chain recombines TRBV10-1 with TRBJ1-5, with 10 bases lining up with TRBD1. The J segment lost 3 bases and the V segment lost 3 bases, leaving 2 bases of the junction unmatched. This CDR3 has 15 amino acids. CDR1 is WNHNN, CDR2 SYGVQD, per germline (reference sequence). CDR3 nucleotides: TGCGCCAGCAGTGAAGGGACAGGGGACAATCAGCCCCAGCATTTT. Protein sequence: CASSEGTGDNQPQHF.

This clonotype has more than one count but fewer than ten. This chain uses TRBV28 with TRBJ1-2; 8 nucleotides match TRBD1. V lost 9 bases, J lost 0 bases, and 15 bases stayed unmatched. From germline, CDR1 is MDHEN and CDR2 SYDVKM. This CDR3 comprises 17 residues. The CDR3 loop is CARTQPGQVPPNYGYTF. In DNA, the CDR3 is TGTGCCAGGACCCAACCGGGACAGGTTCCTCCTAACTATGGCTACACCTTC.

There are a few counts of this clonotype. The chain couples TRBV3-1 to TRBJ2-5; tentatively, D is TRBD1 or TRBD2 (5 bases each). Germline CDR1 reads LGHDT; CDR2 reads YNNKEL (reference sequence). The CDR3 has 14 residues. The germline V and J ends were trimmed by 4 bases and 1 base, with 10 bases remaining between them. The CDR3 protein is CASSRNGGQETQYF. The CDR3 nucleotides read TGTGCCAGCAGCCGGAATGGGGGCCAAGAGACCCAGTACTTC.

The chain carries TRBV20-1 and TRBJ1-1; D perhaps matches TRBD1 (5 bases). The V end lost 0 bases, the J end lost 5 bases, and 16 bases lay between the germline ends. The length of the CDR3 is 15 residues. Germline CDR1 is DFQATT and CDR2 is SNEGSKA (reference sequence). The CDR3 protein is CSAREGGGGVTEAFF. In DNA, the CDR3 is TGCAGTGCTAGAGAAGGTGGGGGGGGGGTGACTGAAGCTTTCTTT.

The CDR3 DNA reads TGTGCCAGCAGCGTAGTGGGAGGCGGGAGCGAGACCCAGTACTTC. Encoded protein: CASSVVGGGSETQYF. This chain links TRBV9 with TRBJ2-5; 7 positions match TRBD2. J gave up 5 bases and V 0 bases, and 7 bases lay outside the gene matches. The germline gives CDR1 SGDLS, CDR2 YYNGEE. This CDR3 is built from 15 residues.

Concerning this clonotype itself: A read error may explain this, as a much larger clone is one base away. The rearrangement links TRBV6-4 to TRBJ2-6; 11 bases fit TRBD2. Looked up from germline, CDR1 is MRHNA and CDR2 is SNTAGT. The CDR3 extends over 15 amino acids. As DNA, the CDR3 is TGTGCCAGCAAGACTAGCGGGACTGGGGCCGACGTCCTGACTTTC. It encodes CASKTSGTGADVLTF.

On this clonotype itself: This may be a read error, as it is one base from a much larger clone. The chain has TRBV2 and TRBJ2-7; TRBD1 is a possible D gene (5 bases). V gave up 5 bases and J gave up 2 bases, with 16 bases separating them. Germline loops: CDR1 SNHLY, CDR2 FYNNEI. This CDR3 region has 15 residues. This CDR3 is CASSLSETETYEQYF. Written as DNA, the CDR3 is TGTGCCAGCAGTCTCTCCGAGACAGAGACCTACGAGCAGTACTTC.

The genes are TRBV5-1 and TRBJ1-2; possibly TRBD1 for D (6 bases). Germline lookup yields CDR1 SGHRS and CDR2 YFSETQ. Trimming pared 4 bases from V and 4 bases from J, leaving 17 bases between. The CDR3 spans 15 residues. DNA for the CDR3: TGCGCCAGCAGCCCGGGGGCGAGACAGATCTATGGCTACACCTTC. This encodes CASSPGARQIYGYTF.

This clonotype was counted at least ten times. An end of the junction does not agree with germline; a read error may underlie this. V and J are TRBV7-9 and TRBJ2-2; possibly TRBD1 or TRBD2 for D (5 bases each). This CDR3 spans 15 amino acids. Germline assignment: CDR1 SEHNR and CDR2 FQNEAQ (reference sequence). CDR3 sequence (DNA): TGTGCCAGCAACTTACAGGAAGAGGGCACCGGGGAGCTGTTTTTT. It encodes CASNLQEEGTGELFF. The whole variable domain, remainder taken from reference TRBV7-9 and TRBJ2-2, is DTGVSQNPRHKITKRGQNVTFRCDPISEHNRLYWYRQTLGQGPEFLTYFQNEAQLEKSRLLSDRFSAERPKGSFSTLEIQRTEQGDSAMYLCASNLQEEGTGELFFGEGSRLTVL.

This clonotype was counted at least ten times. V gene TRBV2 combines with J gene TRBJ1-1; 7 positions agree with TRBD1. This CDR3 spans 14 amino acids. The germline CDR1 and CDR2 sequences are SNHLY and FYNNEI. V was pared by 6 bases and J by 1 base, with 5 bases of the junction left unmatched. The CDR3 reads CASRLRGTNTEAFF. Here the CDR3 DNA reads TGTGCCAGCAGGCTCAGGGGGACGAACACTGAAGCTTTCTTT.

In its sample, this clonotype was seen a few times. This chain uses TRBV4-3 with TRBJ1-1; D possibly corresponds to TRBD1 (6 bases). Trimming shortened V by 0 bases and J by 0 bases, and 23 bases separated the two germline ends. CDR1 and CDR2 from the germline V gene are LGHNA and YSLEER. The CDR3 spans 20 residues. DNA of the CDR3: TGCGCCAGCAGCCAAGATGCCCGGGGACAACTGGACTCTCTGAACACTGAAGCTTTCTTT. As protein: CASSQDARGQLDSLNTEAFF.

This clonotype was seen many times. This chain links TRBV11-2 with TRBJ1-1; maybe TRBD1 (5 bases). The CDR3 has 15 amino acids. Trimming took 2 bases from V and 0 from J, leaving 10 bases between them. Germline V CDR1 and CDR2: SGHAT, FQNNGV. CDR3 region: CASSLLGTVNTEAFF. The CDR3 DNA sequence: TGTGCCAGCAGCTTACTTGGGACGGTGAACACTGAAGCTTTCTTT.

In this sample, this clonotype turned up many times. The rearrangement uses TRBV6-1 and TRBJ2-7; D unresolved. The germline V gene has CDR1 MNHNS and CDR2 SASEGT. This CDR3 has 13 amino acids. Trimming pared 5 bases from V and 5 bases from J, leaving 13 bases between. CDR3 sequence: CASSFGPVNEQYF. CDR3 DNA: TGTGCCAGCAGTTTCGGGCCCGTGAACGAGCAGTACTTC.

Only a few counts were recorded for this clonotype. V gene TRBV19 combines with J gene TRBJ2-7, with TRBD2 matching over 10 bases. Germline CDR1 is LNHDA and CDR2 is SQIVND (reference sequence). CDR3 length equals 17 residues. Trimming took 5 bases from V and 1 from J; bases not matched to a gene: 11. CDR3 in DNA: TGTGCCAGTAGTGCCACCGCCGGGACTAGCGATTCCTACGAGCAGTACTTC. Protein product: CASSATAGTSDSYEQYF.

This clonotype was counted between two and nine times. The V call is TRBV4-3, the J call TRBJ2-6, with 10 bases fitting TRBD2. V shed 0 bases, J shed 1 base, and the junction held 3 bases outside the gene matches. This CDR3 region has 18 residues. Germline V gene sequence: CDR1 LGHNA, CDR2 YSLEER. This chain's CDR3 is CASSQESSGRSGANVLTF. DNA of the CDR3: TGCGCCAGCAGCCAAGAGTCTAGCGGGAGATCTGGGGCCAACGTCCTGACTTTC.

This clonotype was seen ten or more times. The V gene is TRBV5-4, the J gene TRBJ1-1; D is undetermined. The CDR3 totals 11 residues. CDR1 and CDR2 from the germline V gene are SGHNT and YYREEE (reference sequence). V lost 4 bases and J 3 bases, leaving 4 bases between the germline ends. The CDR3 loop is CASSNYTEAFF. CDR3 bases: TGTGCCAGCAGCAACTACACTGAAGCTTTCTTT.

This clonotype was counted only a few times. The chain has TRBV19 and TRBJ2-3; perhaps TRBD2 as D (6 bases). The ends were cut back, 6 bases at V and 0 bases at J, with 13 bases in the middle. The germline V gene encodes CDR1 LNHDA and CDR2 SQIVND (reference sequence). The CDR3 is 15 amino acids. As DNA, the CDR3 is TGTGCCAGTAGCCCGCCCCTAGCGAGCACAGATACGCAGTATTTT. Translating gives CASSPPLASTDTQYF.

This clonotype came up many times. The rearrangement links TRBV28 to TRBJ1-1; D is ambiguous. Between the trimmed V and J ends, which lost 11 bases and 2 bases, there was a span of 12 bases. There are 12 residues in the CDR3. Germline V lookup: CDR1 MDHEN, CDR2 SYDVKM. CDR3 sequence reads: CASQQRNTEAFF. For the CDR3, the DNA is TGTGCCTCACAACAGAGAAACACTGAAGCTTTCTTT. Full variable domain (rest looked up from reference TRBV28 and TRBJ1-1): DVKVTQSSRYLVKRTGEKVFLECVQDMDHENMFWYRQDPGLGLRLIYFSYDVKMKEKGDIPEGYSVSREKKERFSLILESASTNQTSMYLCASQQRNTEAFFGQGTRLTVV.

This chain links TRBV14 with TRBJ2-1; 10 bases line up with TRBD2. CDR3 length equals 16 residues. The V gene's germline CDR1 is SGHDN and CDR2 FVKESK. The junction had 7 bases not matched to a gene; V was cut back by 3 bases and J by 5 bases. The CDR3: CASSHLLAGVHNEQFF. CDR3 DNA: TGTGCCAGCAGCCACCTTCTAGCGGGAGTTCACAATGAGCAGTTCTTC.

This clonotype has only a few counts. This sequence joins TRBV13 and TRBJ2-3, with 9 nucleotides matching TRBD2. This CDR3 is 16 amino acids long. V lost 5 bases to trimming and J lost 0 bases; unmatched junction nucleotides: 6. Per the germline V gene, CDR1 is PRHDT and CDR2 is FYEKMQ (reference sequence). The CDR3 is CASSPLGLASTDTQYF. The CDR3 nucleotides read TGTGCCAGCAGCCCCCTGGGACTAGCAAGCACAGATACGCAGTATTTT.

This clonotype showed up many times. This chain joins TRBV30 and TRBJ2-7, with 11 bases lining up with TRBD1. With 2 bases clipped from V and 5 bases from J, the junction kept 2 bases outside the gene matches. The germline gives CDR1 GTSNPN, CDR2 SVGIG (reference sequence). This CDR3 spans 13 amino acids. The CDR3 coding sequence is TGTGCCTGGAGTCCGGGACAGGGGGACGAGCAGTACTTC. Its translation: CAWSPGQGDEQYF.

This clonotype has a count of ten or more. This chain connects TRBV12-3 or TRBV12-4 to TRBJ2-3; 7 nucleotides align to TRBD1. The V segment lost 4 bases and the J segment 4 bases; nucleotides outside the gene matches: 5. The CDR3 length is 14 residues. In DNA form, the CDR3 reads TGTGCCAGCAGTTCGAGGGGGCAGGCAGATACGCAGTATTTT. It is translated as CASSSRGQADTQYF.

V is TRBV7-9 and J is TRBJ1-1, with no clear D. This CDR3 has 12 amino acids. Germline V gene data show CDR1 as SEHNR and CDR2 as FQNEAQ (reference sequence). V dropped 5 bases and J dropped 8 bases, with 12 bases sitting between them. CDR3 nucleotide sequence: TGTGCCAGCAGCCCATCCCCCATAGAAGCTTTCTTT. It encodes CASSPSPIEAFF.